This passage covers 8 T cell receptor beta chains from one sample sequenced in a study of blood T cell repertoires in COVID-19. Method: immunoSEQ multiplex PCR; TCRdb's copy keeps in-frame clones and lacks some. Of tens of thousands of clones in the sample, 88% are singletons; the top ten hold around 9.1%. Material for sequencing was PBMCs or T cells enriched from blood (not recorded which). The source of these receptors is a woman aged 35 to 49 who had recovered from COVID-19.

The chain has TRBV20-1 and TRBJ2-3; no reliable D call. This CDR3 is built from 11 residues. In germline, CDR1 is DFQATT, CDR2 SNEGSKA (reference sequence). The ends were cut back, 7 bases at V and 2 bases at J, with 7 bases in the middle. The CDR3 sequence: CSGAPTDTQYF. The DNA for the CDR3 is TGCAGTGGGGCGCCCACAGATACGCAGTATTTT.

The chain has TRBV23-1 and TRBJ2-7; D unresolved. TRBV23-1 is treated as an ORF (open reading frame) with a function not yet certain. V was pared by 0 bases and J by 3 bases, with 9 bases between. CDR3 length: 14 amino acids. CDR3 nucleotide sequence: TGCGCCAGCAGTCAATCGGAGACGCTCTACGAGCAGTACTTC. This codes for CASSQSETLYEQYF.

The J gene is TRBJ2-3, the V gene TRBV15, with a tentative D call TRBD1 (7 bases). The V end lost 0 bases, the J end lost 4 bases, and 14 bases lay between the germline ends. Germline CDR1 is LNHNV and CDR2 is YYDKDF (reference sequence). The CDR3 contains 16 residues. The CDR3, as DNA: TGTGCCACCAGCAGAGAGGTTGGAGGGGGCTCAGATACGCAGTATTTT. Its translation: CATSREVGGGSDTQYF.

The genes are TRBV6-1 and TRBJ2-7; 8 nucleotides align to TRBD1. Germline CDR1 and CDR2: MNHNS and SASEGT. V gave up 5 bases and J gave up 4 bases; unmatched junction bases: 7. The CDR3 has 14 residues. CDR3 bases: TGTGCCAGCAGTTTAACAGGGGGGTGGTACGAGCAGTACTTC. It translates to CASSLTGGWYEQYF.

This chain links TRBV5-1 with TRBJ1-2; D unresolved. This CDR3 has 14 amino acids. V was clipped by 0 bases and J by 3 bases, with 9 bases between them. Germline V CDR1 and CDR2: SGHRS, YFSETQ. CDR3 protein: CASSLAPEDYGYTF. In DNA, the CDR3 is TGCGCCAGCAGCTTGGCCCCGGAGGACTATGGCTACACCTTC. Drawing the rest from reference TRBV5-1 and TRBJ1-2, the complete variable domain is KAGVTQTPRYLIKTRGQQVTLSCSPISGHRSVSWYQQTPGQGLQFLFEYFSETQRNKGNFPGRFSGRQFSNSRSEMNVSTLELGDSALYLCASSLAPEDYGYTFGSGTRLTVV.

The V gene is TRBV11-3, the J gene TRBJ2-5, with 8 bases that match TRBD2. CDR1 SGHNT and CDR2 YENEEA come from the germline V gene. The CDR3 has 17 residues. Trimming cost V 5 bases and J 5 bases; bases outside gene matches: 16. CDR3 bases: TGTGCCAGCAGCAAAGAGGGTCGGCGGGGGGTTGGGGAGACCCAGTACTTC. Translation: CASSKEGRRGVGETQYF.

This clone came up once. V usage is TRBV28 and J usage is TRBJ2-5; TRBD2 matches at 7 bases. In germline, CDR1 is MDHEN, CDR2 SYDVKM. The CDR3 is 17 residues long. The V and J ends lost 6 bases and 5 bases, in that order; junction bases with no gene match: 18. The chain's CDR3 is CASSTWGGLGGEETQYF. As DNA, the CDR3 is TGTGCCAGCAGCACATGGGGAGGGCTCGGTGGAGAGGAGACCCAGTACTTC.

The chain is built from TRBV6-1 and TRBJ1-2; D remains ambiguous. The CDR3 is 12 amino acids. The ends were cut back, 3 bases at V and 7 bases at J, with 9 bases in the middle. CDR1 and CDR2 from the germline V gene are MNHNS and SASEGT. The CDR3 DNA sequence: TGTGCCAGCAGTGATGGCATACCTGGCTACACCTTC. It specifies CASSDGIPGYTF.